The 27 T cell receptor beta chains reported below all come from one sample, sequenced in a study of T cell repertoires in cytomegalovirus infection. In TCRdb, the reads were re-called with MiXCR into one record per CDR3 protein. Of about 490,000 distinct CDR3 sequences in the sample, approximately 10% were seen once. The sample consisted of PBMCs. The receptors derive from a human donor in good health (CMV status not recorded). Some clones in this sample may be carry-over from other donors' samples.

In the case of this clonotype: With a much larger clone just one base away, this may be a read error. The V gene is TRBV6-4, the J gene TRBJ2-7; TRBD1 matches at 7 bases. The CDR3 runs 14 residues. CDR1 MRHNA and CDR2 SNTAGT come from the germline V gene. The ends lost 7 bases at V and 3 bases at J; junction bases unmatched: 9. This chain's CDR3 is CASTSGQELYEQYF. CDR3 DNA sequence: TGTGCCAGCACCTCAGGACAGGAGCTCTACGAGCAGTACTTC.

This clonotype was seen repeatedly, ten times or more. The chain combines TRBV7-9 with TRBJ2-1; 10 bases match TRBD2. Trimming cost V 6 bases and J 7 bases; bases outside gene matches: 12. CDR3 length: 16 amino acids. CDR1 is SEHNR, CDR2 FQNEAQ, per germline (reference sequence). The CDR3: CASSPTAGGPTNEQFF. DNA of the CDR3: TGTGCCAGCAGTCCCACAGCGGGAGGGCCGACAAATGAGCAGTTCTTC.

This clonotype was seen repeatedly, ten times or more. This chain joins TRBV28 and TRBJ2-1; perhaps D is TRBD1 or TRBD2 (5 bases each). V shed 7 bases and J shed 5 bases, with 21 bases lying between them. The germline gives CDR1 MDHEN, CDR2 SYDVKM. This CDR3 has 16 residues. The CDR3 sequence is CASMRGISRKDNEQFF. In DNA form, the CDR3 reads TGTGCCAGCATGAGGGGTATAAGCCGGAAGGACAATGAGCAGTTCTTC.

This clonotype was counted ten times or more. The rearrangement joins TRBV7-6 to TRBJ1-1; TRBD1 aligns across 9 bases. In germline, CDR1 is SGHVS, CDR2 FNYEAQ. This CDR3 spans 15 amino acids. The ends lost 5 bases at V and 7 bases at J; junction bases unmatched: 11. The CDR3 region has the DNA TGTGCCAGCAGCCCAATGACAGGGGGTACGAGTGAAGCTTTCTTT. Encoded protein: CASSPMTGGTSEAFF.

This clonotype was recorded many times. DNA for the CDR3: TGTGCCAGCAGGATAGGTAGACAGACGAACACTGAAGCTTTCTTT. This codes for CASRIGRQTNTEAFF. The rearrangement links TRBV28 to TRBJ1-1; TRBD1 might be the D (5 bases). CDR3 length: 15 residues. V lost 6 bases and J lost 1, with 15 bases in between. The germline V gene encodes CDR1 MDHEN and CDR2 SYDVKM.

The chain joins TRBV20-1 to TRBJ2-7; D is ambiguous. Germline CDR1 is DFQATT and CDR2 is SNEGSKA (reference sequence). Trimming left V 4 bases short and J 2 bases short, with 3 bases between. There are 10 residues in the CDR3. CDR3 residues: CSATAYEQYF. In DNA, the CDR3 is TGCAGTGCTACAGCCTACGAGCAGTACTTC.

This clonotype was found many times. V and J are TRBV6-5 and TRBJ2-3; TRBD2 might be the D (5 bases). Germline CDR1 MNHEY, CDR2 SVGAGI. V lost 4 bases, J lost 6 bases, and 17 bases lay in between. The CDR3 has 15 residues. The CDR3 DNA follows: TGTGCCAGCAGTTTGTCCGGGATTCAGTCTGATACGCAGTATTTT. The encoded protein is CASSLSGIQSDTQYF.

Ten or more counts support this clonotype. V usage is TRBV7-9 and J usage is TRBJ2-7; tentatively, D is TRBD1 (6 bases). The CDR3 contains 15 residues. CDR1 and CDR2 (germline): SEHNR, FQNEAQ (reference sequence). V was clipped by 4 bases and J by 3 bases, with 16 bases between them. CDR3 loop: CASSSTPDRIYEQYF. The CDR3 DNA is TGTGCCAGCAGCTCCACCCCGGACAGAATCTACGAGCAGTACTTC. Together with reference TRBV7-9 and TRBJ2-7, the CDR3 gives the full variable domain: DTGVSQNPRHKITKRGQNVTFRCDPISEHNRLYWYRQTLGQGPEFLTYFQNEAQLEKSRLLSDRFSAERPKGSFSTLEIQRTEQGDSAMYLCASSSTPDRIYEQYFGPGTRLTVT.

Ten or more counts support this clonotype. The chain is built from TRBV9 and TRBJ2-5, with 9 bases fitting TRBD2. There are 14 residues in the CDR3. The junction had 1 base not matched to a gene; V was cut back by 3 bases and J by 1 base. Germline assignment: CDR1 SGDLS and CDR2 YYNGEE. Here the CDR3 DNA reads TGTGCCAGCAGCGGTAGCGGGGGCCAAGAGACCCAGTACTTC. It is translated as CASSGSGGQETQYF. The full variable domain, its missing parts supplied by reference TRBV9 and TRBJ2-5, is DSGVTQTPKHLITATGQRVTLRCSPRSGDLSVYWYQQSLDQGLQFLIQYYNGEERAKGNILERFSAQQFPDLHSELNLSSLELGDSALYFCASSGSGGQETQYFGPGTRLLVL.

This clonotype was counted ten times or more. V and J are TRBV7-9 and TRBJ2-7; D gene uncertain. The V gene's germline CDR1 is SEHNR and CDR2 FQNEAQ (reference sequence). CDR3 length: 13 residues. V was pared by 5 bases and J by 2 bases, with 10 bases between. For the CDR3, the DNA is TGTGCCAGCAGCAGGGCCCTAACCTACGAGCAGTACTTC. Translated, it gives CASSRALTYEQYF.

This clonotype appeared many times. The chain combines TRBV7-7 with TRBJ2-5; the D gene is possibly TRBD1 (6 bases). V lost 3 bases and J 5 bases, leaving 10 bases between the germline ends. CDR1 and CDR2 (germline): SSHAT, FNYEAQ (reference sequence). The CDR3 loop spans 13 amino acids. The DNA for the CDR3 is TGTGCCAGCAGCTTGGGACATTTGGAGACCCAGTACTTC. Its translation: CASSLGHLETQYF.

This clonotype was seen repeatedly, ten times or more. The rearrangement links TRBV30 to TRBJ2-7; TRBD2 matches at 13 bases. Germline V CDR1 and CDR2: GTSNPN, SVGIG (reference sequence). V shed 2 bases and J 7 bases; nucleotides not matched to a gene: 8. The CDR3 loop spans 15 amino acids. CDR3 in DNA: TGTGCCTGGAGTCAACTAGCGGGAGGGCCTAGTGAGCAGTACTTC. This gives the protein CAWSQLAGGPSEQYF.

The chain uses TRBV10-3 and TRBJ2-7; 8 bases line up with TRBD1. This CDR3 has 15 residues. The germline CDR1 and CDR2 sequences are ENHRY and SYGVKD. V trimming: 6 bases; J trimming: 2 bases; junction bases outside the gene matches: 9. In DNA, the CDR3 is TGTGCCATCAGCGGAGGGGCAGGGGGCCCCTACGAGCAGTACTTC. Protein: CAISGGAGGPYEQYF.

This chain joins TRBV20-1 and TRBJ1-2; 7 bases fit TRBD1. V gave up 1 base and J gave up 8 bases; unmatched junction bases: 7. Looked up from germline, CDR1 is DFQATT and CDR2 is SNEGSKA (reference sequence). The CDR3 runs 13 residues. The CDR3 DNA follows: TGCAGTGCTAGAGCGCAGGGGGATCGGGGCTACACCTTC. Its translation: CSARAQGDRGYTF.

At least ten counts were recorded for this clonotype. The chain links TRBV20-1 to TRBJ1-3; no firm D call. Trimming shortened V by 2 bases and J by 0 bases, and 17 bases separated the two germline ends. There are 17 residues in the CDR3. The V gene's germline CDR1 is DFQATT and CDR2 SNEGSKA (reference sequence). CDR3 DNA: TGCAGTGCTAGAACCGGACGCCCTGTGACCTCTGGAAACACCATATATTTT. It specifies CSARTGRPVTSGNTIYF.

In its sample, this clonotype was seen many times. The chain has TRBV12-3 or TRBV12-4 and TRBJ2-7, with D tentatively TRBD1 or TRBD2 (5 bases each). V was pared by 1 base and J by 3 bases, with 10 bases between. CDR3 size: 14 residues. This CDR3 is CASSLVTGLYEQYF. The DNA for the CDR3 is TGTGCCAGCAGTTTAGTCACGGGGCTCTACGAGCAGTACTTC.

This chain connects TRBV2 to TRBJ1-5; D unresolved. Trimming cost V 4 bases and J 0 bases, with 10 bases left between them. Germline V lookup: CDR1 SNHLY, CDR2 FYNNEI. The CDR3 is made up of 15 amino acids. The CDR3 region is CASSVNNYSNQPQHF. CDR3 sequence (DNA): TGTGCCAGCAGTGTGAACAACTATAGCAATCAGCCCCAGCATTTT.

The CDR3 region has the DNA TGCAGCGCTTCTGGACAGGCAGGGAGGAGGGAAAAACTGTTTTTT. Protein product: CSASGQAGRREKLFF. The chain links TRBV29-1 to TRBJ1-4; 7 positions agree with TRBD1. Germline CDR1 reads SQVTM; CDR2 reads ANQGSEA. The CDR3 is made up of 15 amino acids. The J segment lost 8 bases and the V segment lost 7 bases, leaving 16 bases of the junction unmatched. Together with reference TRBV29-1 and TRBJ1-4, the CDR3 gives the full variable domain: SAVISQKPSRDICQRGTSLTIQCQVDSQVTMMFWYRQQPGQSLTLIATANQGSEATYESGFVIDKFPISRPNLTFSTLTVSNMSPEDSSIYLCSASGQAGRREKLFFGSGTQLSVL.

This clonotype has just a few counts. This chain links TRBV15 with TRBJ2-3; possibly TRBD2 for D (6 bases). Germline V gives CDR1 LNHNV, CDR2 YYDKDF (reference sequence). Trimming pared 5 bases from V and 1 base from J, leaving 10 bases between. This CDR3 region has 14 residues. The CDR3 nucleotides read TGTGCCACCAGCTCCGGGAGTGGCACAGATACGCAGTATTTT. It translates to CATSSGSGTDTQYF. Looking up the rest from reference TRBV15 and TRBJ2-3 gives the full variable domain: DAMVIQNPRYQVTQFGKPVTLSCSQTLNHNVMYWYQQKSSQAPKLLFHYYDKDFNNEADTPDNFQSRRPNTSFCFLDIRSPGLGDTAMYLCATSSGSGTDTQYFGPGTRLTVL.

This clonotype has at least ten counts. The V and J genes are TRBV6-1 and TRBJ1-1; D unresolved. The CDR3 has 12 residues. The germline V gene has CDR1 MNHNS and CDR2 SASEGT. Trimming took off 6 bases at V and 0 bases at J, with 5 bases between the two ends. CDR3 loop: CASRAMNTEAFF. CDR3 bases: TGTGCCAGCAGGGCTATGAACACTGAAGCTTTCTTT.

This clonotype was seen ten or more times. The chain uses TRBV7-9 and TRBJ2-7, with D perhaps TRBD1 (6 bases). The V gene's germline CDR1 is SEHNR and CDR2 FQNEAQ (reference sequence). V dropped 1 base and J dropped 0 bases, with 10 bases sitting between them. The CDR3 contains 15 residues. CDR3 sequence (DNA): TGTGCCAGCAGCTTAGAACAGGGCCGCTCCTACGAGCAGTACTTC. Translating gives CASSLEQGRSYEQYF.

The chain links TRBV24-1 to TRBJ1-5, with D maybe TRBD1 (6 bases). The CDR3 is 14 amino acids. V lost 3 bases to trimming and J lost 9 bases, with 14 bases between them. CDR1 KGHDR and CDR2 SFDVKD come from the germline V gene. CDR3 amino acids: CATSDRGGRRPQHF. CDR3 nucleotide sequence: TGTGCCACCAGTGATCGGGGGGGCCGTCGGCCCCAGCATTTT.

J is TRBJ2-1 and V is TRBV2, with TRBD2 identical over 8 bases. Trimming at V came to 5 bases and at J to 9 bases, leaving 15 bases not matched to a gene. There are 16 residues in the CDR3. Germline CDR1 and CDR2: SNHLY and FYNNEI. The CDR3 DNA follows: TGTGCCAGCAGTTGGGGGGTGACTACTAGCGGTGGTGAGCAGTTCTTC. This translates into CASSWGVTTSGGEQFF.

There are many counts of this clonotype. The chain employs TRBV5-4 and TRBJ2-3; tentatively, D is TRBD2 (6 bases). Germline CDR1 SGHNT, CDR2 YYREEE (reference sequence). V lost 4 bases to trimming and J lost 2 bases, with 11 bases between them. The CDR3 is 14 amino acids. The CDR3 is CASSPSDYTDTQYF. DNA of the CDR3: TGTGCCAGCAGCCCTAGCGATTACACAGATACGCAGTATTTT.

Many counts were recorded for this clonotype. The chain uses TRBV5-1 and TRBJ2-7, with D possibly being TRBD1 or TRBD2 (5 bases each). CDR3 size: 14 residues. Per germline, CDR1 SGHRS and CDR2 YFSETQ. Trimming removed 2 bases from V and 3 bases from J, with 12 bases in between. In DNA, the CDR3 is TGCGCCAGCAGCTTAGGGGACGGCGTCTACGAGCAGTACTTC. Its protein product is CASSLGDGVYEQYF. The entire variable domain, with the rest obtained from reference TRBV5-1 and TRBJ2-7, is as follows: KAGVTQTPRYLIKTRGQQVTLSCSPISGHRSVSWYQQTPGQGLQFLFEYFSETQRNKGNFPGRFSGRQFSNSRSEMNVSTLELGDSALYLCASSLGDGVYEQYFGPGTRLTVT.

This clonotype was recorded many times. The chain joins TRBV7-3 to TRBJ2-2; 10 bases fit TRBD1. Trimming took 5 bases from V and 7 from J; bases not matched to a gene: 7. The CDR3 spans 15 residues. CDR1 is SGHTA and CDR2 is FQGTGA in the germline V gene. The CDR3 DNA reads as TGTGCCAGCAGCCCGACAGGGGGCGCCGGCGGGGAGCTGTTTTTT. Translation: CASSPTGGAGGELFF.

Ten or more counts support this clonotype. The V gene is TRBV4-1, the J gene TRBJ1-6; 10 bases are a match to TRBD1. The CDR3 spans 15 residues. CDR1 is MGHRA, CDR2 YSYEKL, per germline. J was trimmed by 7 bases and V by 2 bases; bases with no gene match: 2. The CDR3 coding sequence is TGCGCCAGCAGCCAACGGACAGGGGGGAATTCACCCCTCCACTTT. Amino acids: CASSQRTGGNSPLHF.